The source of this TCR beta chain is a study of T cell repertoires in cytomegalovirus infection. Background on the study: An indication of both CMV infection and matching HLA type came from public TCR beta signatures. Study-level results: Summed frequency of shared TCR beta families picked out CMV carriers who also had the relevant HLA. CMV-specific TCR beta clonotypes restricted by HLA-C dominated the ex vivo response.

TCRdb re-called the reads through MiXCR, storing one row per CDR3 protein. Here the sample spans over 150,000 distinct CDR3 sequences, about a sixth being singletons. On this clonotype itself: Its specificity is not known.

With 2 bases removed from V and 1 base from J, the gap between germline ends came to 6 bases. This CDR3 spans 14 amino acids. Germline CDR1 reads LNHNV; CDR2 reads YYDKDF (reference sequence). The source material was CD8+ T cells from PBMCs. J is TRBJ1-5 and V is TRBV15; D is possibly TRBD1 (5 bases). The receptor comes from a human donor in good health (CMV status not recorded). Some clones in this sample may be carry-over from other donors' samples. This CDR3 is CATSRRGSNQPQHF. The CDR3 coding sequence is TGTGCCACCAGCAGAAGGGGCAGCAATCAGCCCCAGCATTTT.